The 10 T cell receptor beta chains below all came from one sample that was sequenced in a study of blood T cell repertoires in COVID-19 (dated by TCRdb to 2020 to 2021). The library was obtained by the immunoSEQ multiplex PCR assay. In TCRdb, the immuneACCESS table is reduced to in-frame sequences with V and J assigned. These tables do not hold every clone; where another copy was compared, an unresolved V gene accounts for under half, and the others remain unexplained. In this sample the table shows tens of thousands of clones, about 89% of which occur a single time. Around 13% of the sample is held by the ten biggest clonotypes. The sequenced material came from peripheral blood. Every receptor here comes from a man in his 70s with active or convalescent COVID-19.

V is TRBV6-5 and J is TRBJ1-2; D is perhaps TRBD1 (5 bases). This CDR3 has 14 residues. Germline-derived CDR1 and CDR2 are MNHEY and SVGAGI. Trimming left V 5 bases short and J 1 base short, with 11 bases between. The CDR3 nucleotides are TGTGCCAGCAGTACGGACATACTTAACTATGGCTACACCTTC. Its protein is CASSTDILNYGYTF.

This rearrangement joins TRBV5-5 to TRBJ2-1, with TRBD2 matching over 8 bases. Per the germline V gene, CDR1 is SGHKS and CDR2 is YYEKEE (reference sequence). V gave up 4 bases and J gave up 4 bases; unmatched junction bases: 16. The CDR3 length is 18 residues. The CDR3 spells CASSPYQAGVGGYNEQFF. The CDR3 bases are TGTGCCAGCAGCCCTTATCAAGCGGGAGTCGGGGGTTACAATGAGCAGTTCTTC.

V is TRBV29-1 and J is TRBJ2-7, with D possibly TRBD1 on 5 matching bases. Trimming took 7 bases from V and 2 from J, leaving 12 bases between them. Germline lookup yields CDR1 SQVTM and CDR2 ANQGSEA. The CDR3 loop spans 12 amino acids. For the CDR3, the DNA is TGCAGCGCCGGTGCAGGGACCTACGAGCAGTACTTC. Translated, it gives CSAGAGTYEQYF.

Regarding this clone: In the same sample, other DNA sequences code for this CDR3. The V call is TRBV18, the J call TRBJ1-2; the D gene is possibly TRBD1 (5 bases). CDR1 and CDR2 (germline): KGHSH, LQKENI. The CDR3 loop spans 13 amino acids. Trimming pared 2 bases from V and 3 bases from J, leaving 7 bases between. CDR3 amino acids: CASSPGQDYGYTF. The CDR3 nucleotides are TGTGCCAGCTCACCAGGACAAGACTATGGCTACACCTTC.

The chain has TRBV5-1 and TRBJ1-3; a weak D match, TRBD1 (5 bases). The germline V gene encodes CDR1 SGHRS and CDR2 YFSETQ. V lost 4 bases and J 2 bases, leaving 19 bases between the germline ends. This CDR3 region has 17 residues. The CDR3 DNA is TGCGCCAGCAGCCGAGAGGGTAGTTCGGGGGCTGGAAACACCATATATTTT. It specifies CASSREGSSGAGNTIYF.

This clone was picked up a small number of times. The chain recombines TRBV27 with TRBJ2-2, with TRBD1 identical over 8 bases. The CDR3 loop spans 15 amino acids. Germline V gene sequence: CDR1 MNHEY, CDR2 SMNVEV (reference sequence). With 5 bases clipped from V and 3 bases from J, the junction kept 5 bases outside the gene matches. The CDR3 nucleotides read TGTGCCAGCAGTACCGGGACAGGTCACACCGGGGAGCTGTTTTTT. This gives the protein CASSTGTGHTGELFF.

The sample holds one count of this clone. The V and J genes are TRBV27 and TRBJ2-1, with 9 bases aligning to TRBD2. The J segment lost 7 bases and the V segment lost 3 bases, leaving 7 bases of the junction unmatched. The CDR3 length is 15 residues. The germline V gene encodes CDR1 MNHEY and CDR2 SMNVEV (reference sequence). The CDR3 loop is CASSFGGRGGNEQFF. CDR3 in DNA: TGTGCCAGCAGTTTTGGCGGGAGGGGTGGGAATGAGCAGTTCTTC.

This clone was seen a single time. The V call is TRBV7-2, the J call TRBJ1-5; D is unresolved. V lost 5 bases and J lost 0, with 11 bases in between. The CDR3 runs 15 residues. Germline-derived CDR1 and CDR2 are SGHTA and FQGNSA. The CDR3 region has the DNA TGTGCCAGCAGCCCCAGCGGTAATAGCAATCAGCCCCAGCATTTT. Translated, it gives CASSPSGNSNQPQHF.

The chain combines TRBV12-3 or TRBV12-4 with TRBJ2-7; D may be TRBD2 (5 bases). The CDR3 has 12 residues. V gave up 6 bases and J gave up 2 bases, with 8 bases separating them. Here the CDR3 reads CASREGTYEQYF. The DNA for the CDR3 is TGTGCCAGCAGAGAGGGAACCTACGAGCAGTACTTC.

CDR3 DNA: TGCGCCAGCAGTCCGATTCGACAGAGCTTGGGGAATGAGCAGTTCTTC. Translation: CASSPIRQSLGNEQFF. This chain links TRBV5-1 with TRBJ2-1, with D maybe TRBD1 (5 bases). The germline CDR1 and CDR2 sequences are SGHRS and YFSETQ. The V and J ends lost 5 bases and 7 bases respectively, with 22 bases between them. The CDR3 extends over 16 amino acids.